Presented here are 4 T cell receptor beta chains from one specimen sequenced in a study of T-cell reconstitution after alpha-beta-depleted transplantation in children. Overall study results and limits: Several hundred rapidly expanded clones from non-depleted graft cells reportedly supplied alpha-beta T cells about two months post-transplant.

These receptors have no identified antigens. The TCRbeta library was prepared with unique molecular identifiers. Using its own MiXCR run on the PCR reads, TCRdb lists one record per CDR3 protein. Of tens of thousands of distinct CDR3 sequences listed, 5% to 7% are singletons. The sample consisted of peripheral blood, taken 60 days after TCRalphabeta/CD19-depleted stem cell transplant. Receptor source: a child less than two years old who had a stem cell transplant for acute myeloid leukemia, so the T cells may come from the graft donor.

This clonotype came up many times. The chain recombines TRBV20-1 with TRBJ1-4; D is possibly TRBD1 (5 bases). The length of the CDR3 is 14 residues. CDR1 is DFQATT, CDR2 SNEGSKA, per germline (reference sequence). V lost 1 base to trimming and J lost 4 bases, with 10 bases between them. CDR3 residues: CSARGGFDNEKLFF. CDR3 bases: TGCAGTGCTAGAGGGGGGTTCGATAATGAAAAACTGTTTTTT.

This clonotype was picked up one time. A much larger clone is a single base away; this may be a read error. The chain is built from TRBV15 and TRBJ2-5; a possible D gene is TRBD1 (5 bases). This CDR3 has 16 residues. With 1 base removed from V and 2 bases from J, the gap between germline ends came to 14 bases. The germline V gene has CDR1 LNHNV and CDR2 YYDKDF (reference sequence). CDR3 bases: TGTGCCACCAGCAGAGGGACGGACAATCGACAAGAGACCCAGTACTTC. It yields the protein CATSRGTDNRQETQYF.

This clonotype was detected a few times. This CDR3 is CSAGLYFSANTGELFF. CDR3 in DNA: TGCAGTGCTGGACTCTATTTTTCCGCGAACACCGGGGAGCTGTTTTTT. The chain couples TRBV20-1 to TRBJ2-2, with D perhaps TRBD2 (5 bases). The V end lost 5 bases, the J end lost 0 bases, and 16 bases lay between the germline ends. Germline V gives CDR1 DFQATT, CDR2 SNEGSKA (reference sequence). The CDR3 length is 16 residues.

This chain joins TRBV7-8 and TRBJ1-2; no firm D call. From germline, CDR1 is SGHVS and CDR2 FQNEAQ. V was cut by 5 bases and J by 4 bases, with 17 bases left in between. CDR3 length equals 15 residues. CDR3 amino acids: CASSPDPTRGYGYTF. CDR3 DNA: TGTGCCAGCAGCCCTGACCCGACGCGGGGCTATGGCTACACCTTC.